The entry below gives a single T cell receptor (beta chain) sequence along with its context. Amplification yielded TCR beta CDR3 regions, with RNA transcripts as the source. HTBI primers drove first-round RT-PCR of the TCR CDR3. TCRdb used MiXCR to reprocess the multiplex PCR reads, holding one entry per CDR3 protein. Among some 550,000 distinct CDR3 sequences, around 21% were seen once, and the ten largest hold approximately 26%. Newly diagnosed hyperthyroidism patients aged 18 to 65 years had disease lasting under 2 months. On the basis of clinical symptoms, serum thyroxine and TRAb, thyroid ultrasound and orbital computed tomography, diagnoses were made. The record originates from a study of T cells in Graves' hyperthyroidism and ophthalmopathy. This CDR3 region has 15 residues. The V gene end was trimmed by 3 bases and the J gene end by 4 bases; junction bases not matched to a gene: 9. CDR1 is WSHSY, CDR2 SAAADI, per germline.

This TCR was sampled from a man younger than 30 with Graves' hyperthyroidism. Sequencing was performed on blood. This chain connects TRBV10-2 to TRBJ2-7; the match to TRBD1 covers 7 bases. CDR3 bases: TGCGCCAGCAGTGAAGGCAGGGGGTCCTTTTACGAGCAGTACTTC. Translation: CASSEGRGSFYEQYF.